This T cell receptor beta chain was retrieved from a study of STAT3 mutations in large granular lymphocyte leukemia. Findings and limits, study-wide: In several patients, dominant TCR clone burden exceeded STAT3 mutant burden, suggesting STAT3 mutation arose secondarily. TCR clonotype switching after therapy occurred in about 35% of the 18 patients. Sampling intervals varied between patients and samples. In T-cell large granular lymphocyte leukemia, about half of patients showed multiple immunodominant subclonotypes.

The length of the CDR3 is 12 residues. The V and J ends lost 3 bases and 13 bases, in that order; junction bases with no gene match: 7. The germline gives CDR1 MDHEN, CDR2 SYDVKM. Clones were read by immunoSEQ multiplex PCR, and TCRdb kept only the in-frame ones, dropping some. Here the sample spans approximately 42,000 clones, about three quarters being singletons. This clone was observed once. Its cognate antigen is unknown. This chain links TRBV28 with TRBJ1-2; 8 nucleotides line up with TRBD1. The specimen sequenced was PBMCs. The clonotype originates from a human donor with T large granular lymphocyte leukemia. Some clones in this sample may be carry-over from other donors' samples. CDR3 protein: CASSLGQVGFTF. For the CDR3, the DNA is TGTGCCAGCAGTTTGGGACAGGTTGGATTCACCTTC.